The 31 T cell receptor beta chains below were found in one sample sequenced in a study of shared clonotypes between healthy human individuals. The assay was immunoSEQ multiplex PCR, and TCRdb's table has in-frame clones only and misses some. The sample consists of around 500,000 clones, around 73% of them appearing once. What was sequenced was PBMCs. These receptors came from a woman aged 40 to 50 in good health. Some clones in this sample may be carry-over from other donors' samples.

V gene TRBV30 combines with J gene TRBJ2-1; 9 bases map to TRBD2. Germline values: CDR1 GTSNPN, CDR2 SVGIG (reference sequence). The CDR3 extends over 13 amino acids. Unmatched junction bases numbered 10, after V lost 7 bases and J lost 9 bases. The CDR3 spells CASSSGTNSEQFF. CDR3 DNA: TGTGCCTCCTCTAGCGGGACCAACAGTGAGCAGTTCTTC. Together with reference TRBV30 and TRBJ2-1, the CDR3 gives the full variable domain: SQTIHQWPATLVQPVGSPLSLECTVEGTSNPNLYWYRQAAGRGLQLLFYSVGIGQISSEVPQNLSASRPQDRQFILSSKKLLLSDSGFYLCASSSGTNSEQFFGPGTRLTVL.

In this sample, this clone turned up a few times. V is TRBV28 and J is TRBJ1-2; D is unresolved. In germline, CDR1 is MDHEN, CDR2 SYDVKM. The CDR3 contains 13 residues. V was cut by 3 bases and J by 4 bases, with 9 bases left in between. DNA of the CDR3: TGTGCCAGCAGTTTCACTAACTTCTATGGCTACACCTTC. Translating it yields CASSFTNFYGYTF.

The gene calls are TRBV30 and TRBJ2-7; D unresolved. V was shortened by 2 bases and J by 7 bases, with 6 bases between the two germline ends. Per the germline V gene, CDR1 is GTSNPN and CDR2 is SVGIG (reference sequence). This CDR3 is built from 10 residues. This CDR3 reads CAWSSNEQYF. CDR3 bases: TGTGCCTGGAGTTCCAATGAGCAGTACTTC.

V is TRBV4-1 and J is TRBJ2-1; 14 nucleotides agree with TRBD2. The CDR3 contains 18 residues. Germline CDR1 MGHRA, CDR2 YSYEKL. V lost 4 bases, J lost 4 bases, and 9 bases stayed unmatched. The CDR3 coding sequence is TGCGCCAGCAGCCCCGCCCCGGGACTAGCGGGAGTTTACAATGAGCAGTTCTTC. This sequence encodes CASSPAPGLAGVYNEQFF.

This clone has just one count. This chain connects TRBV9 to TRBJ2-1; TRBD2 agrees at 14 bases. V shed 3 bases and J 15 bases; nucleotides not matched to a gene: 5. Germline lookup yields CDR1 SGDLS and CDR2 YYNGEE. The CDR3 runs 13 residues. This CDR3 is CASSEGTSGRLFF. In DNA, the CDR3 is TGTGCCAGCAGCGAAGGGACTAGCGGGAGACTGTTCTTC.

For this clone: Distinct nucleotide sequences in the sample also encode this CDR3. This chain links TRBV5-1 with TRBJ2-7; no firm D call. With 3 bases removed from V and 0 bases from J, the gap between germline ends came to 7 bases. Germline CDR1 SGHRS, CDR2 YFSETQ. The CDR3 length is 13 residues. The CDR3 sequence is CASSSDNSYEQYF. Written as DNA, the CDR3 is TGCGCCAGCAGCTCTGACAACTCCTACGAGCAGTACTTC.

This clone was counted once. The J gene is TRBJ2-3, the V gene TRBV5-1; TRBD2 aligns across 10 bases. CDR1 is SGHRS, CDR2 YFSETQ, per germline. The V and J ends lost 4 bases and 2 bases, in that order; junction bases with no gene match: 4. The CDR3 loop spans 15 amino acids. For the CDR3, the DNA is TGCGCCAGCAGCCCAGCGGGAGGGTACACAGATACGCAGTATTTT. It is translated as CASSPAGGYTDTQYF.

This clone was observed once. This chain links TRBV6-5 with TRBJ1-1; D unclear. This CDR3 is built from 14 residues. The V gene lost 8 bases and the J gene lost 0 bases, with 13 bases spanning the gap. Germline values: CDR1 MNHEY, CDR2 SVGAGI. The CDR3 reads CASSPWQMNTEAFF. In DNA form, the CDR3 reads TGTGCCAGCTCCCCATGGCAGATGAACACTGAAGCTTTCTTT.

V gene TRBV4-1 combines with J gene TRBJ1-3; D is perhaps TRBD1 (6 bases). The CDR3 consists of 17 residues. V lost 5 bases and J 2 bases, leaving 19 bases between the germline ends. Germline CDR1 MGHRA, CDR2 YSYEKL. Here the CDR3 DNA reads TGCGCCAGCAGCTACCAGGGGAACCGGGCTACTGGAAACACCATATATTTT. This codes for CASSYQGNRATGNTIYF.

V usage is TRBV12-5 and J usage is TRBJ1-1, with D possibly TRBD1 on 6 matching bases. The CDR3 runs 15 residues. CDR1 is LGHNT, CDR2 FRNRAP, per germline. V lost 0 bases and J lost 11, with 19 bases in between. CDR3 in amino acids: CASGLVQRGGREAFF. The CDR3 nucleotides read TGTGCTAGTGGTTTGGTACAGAGGGGGGGGCGTGAGGCTTTCTTT.

The chain recombines TRBV10-3 with TRBJ2-1, with 7 bases fitting TRBD1. The V gene end was trimmed by 0 bases and the J gene end by 4 bases; junction bases not matched to a gene: 6. Germline-derived CDR1 and CDR2 are ENHRY and SYGVKD. The CDR3 covers 16 residues. CDR3 sequence (DNA): TGTGCCATCAGTGAGTCGCGGACAGGACCTTACAATGAGCAGTTCTTC. Protein product: CAISESRTGPYNEQFF.

The rearrangement uses TRBV7-9 and TRBJ1-1; D is ambiguous. CDR3 size: 12 residues. Germline V lookup: CDR1 SEHNR, CDR2 FQNEAQ (reference sequence). Trimming took 0 bases from V and 7 from J, leaving 6 bases between them. CDR3 sequence reads: CASSLAGNEAFF. The CDR3 bases are TGTGCCAGCAGCTTAGCAGGGAATGAAGCTTTCTTT.

This clone came up once. V gene TRBV7-9 combines with J gene TRBJ1-1; possibly TRBD1 for D (5 bases). The CDR3 is 12 residues long. Germline V gene data show CDR1 as SEHNR and CDR2 as FQNEAQ (reference sequence). V lost 6 bases, J lost 1 base, and 6 bases lay in between. The CDR3 nucleotides read TGTGCCAGCAGTGGGGCGAACACTGAAGCTTTCTTT. Encoded protein: CASSGANTEAFF.

V usage is TRBV2 and J usage is TRBJ2-7; TRBD1 matches at 8 bases. The V gene's germline CDR1 is SNHLY and CDR2 FYNNEI. The ends lost 3 bases at V and 2 bases at J; junction bases unmatched: 6. The CDR3 runs to 15 residues. The CDR3 is CASSEAPDRAYEQYF. The CDR3 DNA follows: TGTGCCAGCAGTGAGGCCCCGGACAGGGCCTACGAGCAGTACTTC.

The V gene is TRBV9, the J gene TRBJ2-7; D remains ambiguous. V was trimmed by 0 bases and J by 7 bases, leaving 14 bases between them. CDR3 size: 14 residues. The germline gives CDR1 SGDLS, CDR2 YYNGEE. The CDR3 DNA reads as TGTGCCAGCAGCGTAGATCCCCTATCTAGAGAGCAGTACTTC. As protein: CASSVDPLSREQYF.

This chain uses TRBV13 with TRBJ2-1; TRBD2 matches 11 bases. CDR1 is PRHDT, CDR2 FYEKMQ, per germline (reference sequence). Trimming took 5 bases from V and 10 from J; bases not matched to a gene: 13. The CDR3 covers 16 residues. CDR3 amino acids: CASSRRRAVAGGEQFF. CDR3 nucleotides: TGTGCCAGCAGCAGACGGAGGGCGGTAGCGGGAGGGGAGCAGTTCTTC.

The V and J genes are TRBV11-3 and TRBJ1-3; D uncertain. The germline V gene has CDR1 SGHNT and CDR2 YENEEA. The CDR3 extends over 16 amino acids. V lost 1 base, J lost 0 bases, and 10 bases lay in between. The CDR3, as DNA: TGTGCCAGCAGCTTAGGTCGTGGCAGCTCTGGAAACACCATATATTTT. Protein: CASSLGRGSSGNTIYF.

CDR3 residues: CASSRTGTGVYEQYF. The CDR3 bases are TGTGCCAGCAGTCGGACCGGGACAGGCGTTTACGAGCAGTACTTC. The chain uses TRBV6-6 and TRBJ2-7; 8 nucleotides align to TRBD1. Germline CDR1 MNHNY, CDR2 SVGAGI (reference sequence). V dropped 5 bases and J dropped 4; count of bases not matched to a gene: 10. The CDR3 contains 15 residues.

This clone was seen just once. The rearrangement uses TRBV6-1 and TRBJ1-5; 7 positions match TRBD1. The CDR3 contains 13 residues. V shed 9 bases and J 3 bases; nucleotides not matched to a gene: 5. Per germline, CDR1 MNHNS and CDR2 SASEGT. The CDR3 bases are TGTGCCAGTGGGGACAGTTTCAATCAGCCCCAGCATTTT. This sequence encodes CASGDSFNQPQHF.

The chain recombines TRBV2 with TRBJ1-1; the D gene is possibly TRBD1 (5 bases). V was clipped by 3 bases and J by 8 bases, with 10 bases between them. This CDR3 comprises 12 residues. Per germline, CDR1 SNHLY and CDR2 FYNNEI. This CDR3 reads CASSDREWEAFF. The CDR3 coding sequence is TGTGCCAGCAGTGACAGGGAATGGGAAGCTTTCTTT.

This clone was recorded at least ten times. The genes are TRBV9 and TRBJ2-1; TRBD2 matches at 8 bases. The V gene end was trimmed by 0 bases and the J gene end by 7 bases; junction bases not matched to a gene: 9. This CDR3 region has 16 residues. Germline V CDR1 and CDR2: SGDLS, YYNGEE. The DNA for the CDR3 is TGTGCCAGCAGCGTAGATGCGGCGGGAGGTTGGAATGAGCAGTTCTTC. It encodes CASSVDAAGGWNEQFF.

The gene calls are TRBV11-2 and TRBJ1-2, with D possibly TRBD1 on 5 matching bases. CDR3 size: 15 residues. Trimming left V 5 bases short and J 6 bases short, with 19 bases between. Germline CDR1 and CDR2: SGHAT and FQNNGV. This CDR3 reads CASSPGTVAGHGYTF. DNA for the CDR3: TGTGCCAGCAGCCCTGGGACGGTAGCGGGGCATGGCTACACCTTC.

Worth noting for this clone: Distinct nucleotide sequences in the sample also encode this CDR3. This chain links TRBV2 with TRBJ2-7; 7 bases are a match to TRBD1. The CDR3 has 13 amino acids. Unmatched junction bases numbered 3, after V lost 5 bases and J lost 2 bases. CDR1 SNHLY and CDR2 FYNNEI come from the germline V gene. This CDR3 is CASSPGQTYEQYF. Written as DNA, the CDR3 is TGTGCCAGCAGTCCGGGACAGACCTACGAGCAGTACTTC.

CDR3 loop: CASSNNRDRGRREQYF. In nucleotides, the CDR3 is TGTGCCAGTAGTAATAACCGGGACAGGGGCCGGCGGGAGCAGTACTTC. The rearrangement uses TRBV19 and TRBJ2-7, with TRBD1 matching 10 bases. With V trimmed by 4 bases and J by 7 bases, 13 bases remained unmatched. The length of the CDR3 is 16 residues. Per the germline V gene, CDR1 is LNHDA and CDR2 is SQIVND (reference sequence).

This chain uses TRBV2 with TRBJ2-7; 9 positions agree with TRBD1. Germline CDR1 and CDR2: SNHLY and FYNNEI. The CDR3 has 12 amino acids. Losses at the gene ends were 9 bases for V and 1 base for J; bases not matched to a gene: 1. The CDR3 coding sequence is TGTGCCAGAGGACAGGGGTCCTACGAGCAGTACTTC. Its protein is CARGQGSYEQYF.

The chain couples TRBV28 to TRBJ1-1, with TRBD1 matching over 9 bases. CDR1 is MDHEN and CDR2 is SYDVKM in the germline V gene. The CDR3 covers 14 residues. With V trimmed by 8 bases and J by 4 bases, 8 bases remained unmatched. The CDR3 DNA reads as TGTGCCAGCGTACAGGGGGCGCAGATCACTGAAGCTTTCTTT. Its translation is CASVQGAQITEAFF.

The chain has TRBV25-1 and TRBJ1-4, with D perhaps TRBD1 (6 bases). Trimming removed 4 bases from V and 7 bases from J, with 19 bases in between. This CDR3 contains 16 residues. Per the germline V gene, CDR1 is MGHDK and CDR2 is SYGVNS. This chain's CDR3 is CASSGGMGAPGEKLFF. The CDR3 bases are TGTGCCAGCAGTGGGGGGATGGGGGCGCCTGGTGAAAAACTGTTTTTT.

This chain connects TRBV18 to TRBJ2-2, with a weak D call TRBD1 (5 bases). The CDR3 contains 15 residues. V was clipped by 4 bases and J by 0 bases, with 9 bases between them. Germline CDR1 reads KGHSH; CDR2 reads LQKENI. Here the CDR3 reads CASSRQSTNTGELFF. The CDR3 nucleotides are TGTGCCAGCTCACGACAGAGCACGAACACCGGGGAGCTGTTTTTT.

The chain combines TRBV5-6 with TRBJ1-2; 9 nucleotides agree with TRBD1. CDR1 is SGHDT and CDR2 is YYEEEE in the germline V gene. The CDR3 is 14 residues long. The ends lost 5 bases at V and 5 bases at J; junction bases unmatched: 7. Here the CDR3 reads CASSHRDRAYGYTF. The CDR3 DNA reads as TGTGCCAGCAGTCACCGGGACAGGGCGTATGGCTACACCTTC.

This chain connects TRBV30 to TRBJ2-2; maybe TRBD2 (7 bases). The CDR3 is 16 amino acids. Trimming removed 0 bases from V and 4 bases from J, with 15 bases in between. Germline CDR1 and CDR2: GTSNPN and SVGIG (reference sequence). The CDR3 DNA reads as TGTGCCTGGAGTGTACGGGGGGCGGTTGTCACCGGGGAGCTGTTTTTT. It encodes CAWSVRGAVVTGELFF.

The rearrangement links TRBV28 to TRBJ2-1; TRBD1 matches at 7 bases. With V trimmed by 4 bases and J by 6 bases, 6 bases remained unmatched. The CDR3 totals 14 residues. Germline V gene lookup returns CDR1 MDHEN and CDR2 SYDVKM. CDR3 residues: CASSSGTASNEQFF. As DNA, the CDR3 is TGTGCCAGCAGTTCCGGGACAGCATCCAATGAGCAGTTCTTC.